Listed below are T cell receptor beta chains from one sample, sequenced in a study of PD-1 blockade in mismatch repair-deficient tumors. Assay used: immunoSEQ multiplex PCR; TCRdb lists only in-frame clones, some missing. The top ten hold less than 6% of the sample, which has tens of thousands of clones, approximately 80% seen once. The sample consisted of peripheral blood, taken 44 weeks after starting pembrolizumab. These receptors all come from an adult with mismatch repair-deficient cancer. The CDR3 runs from the conserved cysteine through the conserved F or W. D genes are given only for firm matches. A clone size is listed for some rows: how often the clone was seen (once, few, many), or a class if it is expanded.

. | TRBJ2-2 | TRBD2 | TRBV9 | TGTGCCAGCAGCGTGAGACTAGCAGTTGAAACCGGGGAGCTGTTTTTT | CASSVRLAVETGELFF
. | TRBJ2-2 | TRBD2 | TRBV5-4 | TGTGCCAGCAGCTTAGGGCTAGCGGTGAATACCGGGGAGCTGTTTTTT | CASSLGLAVNTGELFF
. | TRBJ1-2 | . | TRBV5-6 | TGTGCCAGCAGCTTAATGGGGTATGGCTACACCTTC | CASSLMGYGYTF
. | TRBJ2-7 | . | TRBV21-1 | TGTGCCAGCAGGTATCAGGGATCGGAAACAAGACCCTACGAGCAGTACTTC | CASRYQGSETRPYEQYF
few | TRBJ1-1 | . | TRBV6-6 | TGTGCCAGCAGCACTCAGTACACTGAAGCTTTCTTT | CASSTQYTEAFF
. | TRBJ2-5 | TRBD1 | TRBV29-1 | TGCAGCGTGGCTGACAGGGGGGGGGAGACCCAGTACTTC | CSVADRGGETQYF
. | TRBJ2-1 | . | TRBV14 | TGTGCCAGCAGCCACCGGGGGTACTACAATGAGCAGTTCTTC | CASSHRGYYNEQFF
. | TRBJ2-1 | . | TRBV4-3 | TGCGCCAGCAGCCCTCAGACTGCATATGAGCAGTTCTTC | CASSPQTAYEQFF
. | TRBJ2-1 | TRBD2 | TRBV19 | TGTGCCAGTACTCGAAGCGGGAGGGCCATGTTGGATGAGCAGTTCTTC | CASTRSGRAMLDEQFF
once | TRBJ2-2 | . | TRBV6-4 | TGTGCCAGCAGTCCGTACGACAAAAACACCGGGGAGCTGTTTTTT | CASSPYDKNTGELFF
. | TRBJ1-1 | TRBD1 | TRBV20-1 | TGCGGGGGACAGGGGAGGACTGAAGCTTTCTTT | CGGQGRTEAFF
few | TRBJ2-1 | . | TRBV11-1 | TGTGCCAGCAGCTTACGTGGTGGGGGGATTGGAAACAATGAGCAGTTCTTC | CASSLRGGGIGNNEQFF